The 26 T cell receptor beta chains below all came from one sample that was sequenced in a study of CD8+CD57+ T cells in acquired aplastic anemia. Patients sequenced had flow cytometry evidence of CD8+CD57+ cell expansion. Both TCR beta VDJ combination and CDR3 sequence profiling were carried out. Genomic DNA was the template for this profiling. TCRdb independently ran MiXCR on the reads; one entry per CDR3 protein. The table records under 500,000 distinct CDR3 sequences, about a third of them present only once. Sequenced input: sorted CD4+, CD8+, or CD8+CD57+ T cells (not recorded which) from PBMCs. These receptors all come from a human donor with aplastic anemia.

The CDR3 loop is CAISESRPTGVTYEQYF. The CDR3 nucleotides read TGTGCCATCAGTGAGTCTCGACCAACGGGAGTCACCTACGAGCAGTACTTC. V usage is TRBV10-3 and J usage is TRBJ2-7, with TRBD2 as a possible D gene (6 bases). The V gene's germline CDR1 is ENHRY and CDR2 SYGVKD. The length of the CDR3 is 17 residues. The germline V and J ends were trimmed by 0 bases and 2 bases, with 17 bases remaining between them.

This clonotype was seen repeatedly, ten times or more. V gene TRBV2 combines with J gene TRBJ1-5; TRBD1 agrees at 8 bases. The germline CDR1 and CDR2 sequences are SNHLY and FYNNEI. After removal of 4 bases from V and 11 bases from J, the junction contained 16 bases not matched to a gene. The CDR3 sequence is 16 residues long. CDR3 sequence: CASSGGSGGGEGTQHF. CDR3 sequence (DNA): TGTGCCAGCAGTGGGGGGTCAGGGGGCGGGGAAGGCACCCAGCATTTT.

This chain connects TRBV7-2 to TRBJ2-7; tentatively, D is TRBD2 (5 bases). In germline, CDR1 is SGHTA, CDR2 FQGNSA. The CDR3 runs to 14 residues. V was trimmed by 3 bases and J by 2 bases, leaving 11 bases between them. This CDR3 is CASSFSNGAYEQYF. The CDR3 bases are TGTGCCAGCAGCTTTTCCAACGGGGCCTACGAGCAGTACTTC.

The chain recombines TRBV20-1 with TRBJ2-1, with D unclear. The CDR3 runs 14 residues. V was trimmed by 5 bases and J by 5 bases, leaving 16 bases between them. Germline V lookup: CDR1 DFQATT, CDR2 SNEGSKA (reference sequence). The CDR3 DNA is TGCAGTGCTTCCGGGCCATTCGCCAACAATGAGCAGTTCTTC. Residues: CSASGPFANNEQFF.

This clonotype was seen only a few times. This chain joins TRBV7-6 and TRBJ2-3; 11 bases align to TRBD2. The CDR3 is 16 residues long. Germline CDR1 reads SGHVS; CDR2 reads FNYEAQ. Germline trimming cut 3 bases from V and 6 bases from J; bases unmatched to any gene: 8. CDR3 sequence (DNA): TGTGCCAGCAGCTTGCTAGCGGGGGGCGGTGGGGATACGCAGTATTTT. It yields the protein CASSLLAGGGGDTQYF.

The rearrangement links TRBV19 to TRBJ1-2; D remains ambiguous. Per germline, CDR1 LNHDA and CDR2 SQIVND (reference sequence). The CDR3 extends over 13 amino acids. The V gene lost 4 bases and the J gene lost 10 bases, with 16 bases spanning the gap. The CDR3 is CASSTHITDIYTF. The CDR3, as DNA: TGTGCCAGTAGTACCCACATAACAGATATCTACACCTTC.

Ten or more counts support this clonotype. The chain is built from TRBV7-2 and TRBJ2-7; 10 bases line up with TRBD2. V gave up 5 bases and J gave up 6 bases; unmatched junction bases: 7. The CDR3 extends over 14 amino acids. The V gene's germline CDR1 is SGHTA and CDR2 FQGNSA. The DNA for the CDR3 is TGTGCCAGCAGCCGAGCAGCGGGAGGGAGCGAGCAGTACTTC. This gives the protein CASSRAAGGSEQYF.

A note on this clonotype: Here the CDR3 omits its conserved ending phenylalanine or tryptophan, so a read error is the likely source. The CDR3 DNA reads TGTGCCAGTAGTATTTCGACAGGGGAAGCTTTCTCT. Translating it yields CASSISTGEAFS. The chain joins TRBV19 to TRBJ1-1; TRBD1 matches 7 bases. J lost 8 bases, V lost 3 bases, and 3 bases had no gene match. The CDR3 has 12 amino acids. CDR1 is LNHDA, CDR2 SQIVND, per germline (reference sequence).

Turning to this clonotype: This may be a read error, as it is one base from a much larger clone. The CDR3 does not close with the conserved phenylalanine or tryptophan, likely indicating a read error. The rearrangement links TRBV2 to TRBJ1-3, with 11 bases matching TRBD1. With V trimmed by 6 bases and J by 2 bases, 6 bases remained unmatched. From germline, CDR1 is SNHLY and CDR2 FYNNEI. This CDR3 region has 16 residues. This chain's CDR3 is CASSRLDRGPGNTIYL. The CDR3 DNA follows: TGTGCCAGCAGCCGCCTGGACAGGGGGCCTGGAAACACCATATATCTT.

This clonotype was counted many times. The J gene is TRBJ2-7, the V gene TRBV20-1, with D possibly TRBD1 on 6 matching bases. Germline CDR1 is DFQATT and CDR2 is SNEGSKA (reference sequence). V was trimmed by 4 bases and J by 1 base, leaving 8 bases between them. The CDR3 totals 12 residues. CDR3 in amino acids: CSAITGSYEQYF. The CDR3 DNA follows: TGCAGTGCTATTACAGGGTCCTACGAGCAGTACTTC.

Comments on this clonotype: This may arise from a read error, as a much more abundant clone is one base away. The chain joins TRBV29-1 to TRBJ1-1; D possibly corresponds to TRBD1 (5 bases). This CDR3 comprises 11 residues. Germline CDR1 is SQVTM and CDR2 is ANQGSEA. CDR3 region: CSVRKDTEASF. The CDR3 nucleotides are TGCAGCGTTCGAAAGGACACTGAAGCTTCCTTT. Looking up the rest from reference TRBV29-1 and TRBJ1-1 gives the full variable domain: SAVISQKPSRDICQRGTSLTIQCQVDSQVTMMFWYRQQPGQSLTLIATANQGSEATYESGFVIDKFPISRPNLTFSTLTVSNMSPEDSSIYLCSVRKDTEASFGQGTRLTVV.

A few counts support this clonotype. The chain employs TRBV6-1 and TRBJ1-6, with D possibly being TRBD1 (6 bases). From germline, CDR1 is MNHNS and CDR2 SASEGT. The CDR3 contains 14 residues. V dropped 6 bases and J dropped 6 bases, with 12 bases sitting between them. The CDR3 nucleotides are TGTGCCAGCAGGACAGGTCAGGGTAATTCACCCCTCCACTTT. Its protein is CASRTGQGNSPLHF.

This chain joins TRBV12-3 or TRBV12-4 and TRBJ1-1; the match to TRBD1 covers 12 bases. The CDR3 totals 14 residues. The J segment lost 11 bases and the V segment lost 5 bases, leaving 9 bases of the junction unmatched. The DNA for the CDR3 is TGTGCCAGCAGTCTGGGACAGGGGGCCCAATCCGCTTTCTTT. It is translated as CASSLGQGAQSAFF.

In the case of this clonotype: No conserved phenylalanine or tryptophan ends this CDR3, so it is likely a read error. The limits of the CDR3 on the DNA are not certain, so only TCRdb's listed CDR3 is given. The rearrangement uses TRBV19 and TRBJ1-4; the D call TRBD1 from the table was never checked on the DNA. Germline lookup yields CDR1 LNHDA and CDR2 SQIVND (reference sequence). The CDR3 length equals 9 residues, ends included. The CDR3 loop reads CASSMTVSY.

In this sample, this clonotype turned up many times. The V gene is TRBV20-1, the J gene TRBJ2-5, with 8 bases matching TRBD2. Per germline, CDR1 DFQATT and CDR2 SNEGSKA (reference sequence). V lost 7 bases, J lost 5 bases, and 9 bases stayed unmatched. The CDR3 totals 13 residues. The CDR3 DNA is TGCAGTGTTGACGGGGGGGCGGGTGAGACCCAGTACTTC. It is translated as CSVDGGAGETQYF.

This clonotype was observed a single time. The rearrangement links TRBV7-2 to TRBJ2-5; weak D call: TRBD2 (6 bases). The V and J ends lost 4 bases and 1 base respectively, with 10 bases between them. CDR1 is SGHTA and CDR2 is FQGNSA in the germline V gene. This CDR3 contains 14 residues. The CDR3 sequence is CASSSGSGQETQYF. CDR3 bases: TGTGCCAGCAGCTCTGGTAGCGGCCAAGAGACCCAGTACTTC.

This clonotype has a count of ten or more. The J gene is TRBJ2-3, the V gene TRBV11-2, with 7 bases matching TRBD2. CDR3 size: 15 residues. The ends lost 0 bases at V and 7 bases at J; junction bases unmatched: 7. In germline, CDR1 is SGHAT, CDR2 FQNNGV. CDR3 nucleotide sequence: TGTGCCAGCAGCTTAGAGGCGGGAGAGGTTAATACGCAGTATTTT. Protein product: CASSLEAGEVNTQYF. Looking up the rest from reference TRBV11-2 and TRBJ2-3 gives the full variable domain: EAGVAQSPRYKIIEKRQSVAFWCNPISGHATLYWYQQILGQGPKLLIQFQNNGVVDDSQLPKDRFSAERLKGVDSTLKIQPAKLEDSAVYLCASSLEAGEVNTQYFGPGTRLTVL.

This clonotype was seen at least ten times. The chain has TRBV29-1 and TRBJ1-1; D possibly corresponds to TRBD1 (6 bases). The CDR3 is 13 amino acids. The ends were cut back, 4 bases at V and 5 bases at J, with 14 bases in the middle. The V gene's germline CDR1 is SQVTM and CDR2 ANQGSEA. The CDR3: CSVGVGARTEAFF. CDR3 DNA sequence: TGCAGCGTTGGTGTGGGGGCGCGAACTGAAGCTTTCTTT.

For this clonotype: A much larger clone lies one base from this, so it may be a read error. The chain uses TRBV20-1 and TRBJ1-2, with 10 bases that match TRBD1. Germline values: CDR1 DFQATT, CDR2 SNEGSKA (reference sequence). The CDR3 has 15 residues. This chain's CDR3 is CSAGRQGAANYGHTF. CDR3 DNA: TGCAGTGCTGGTCGACAGGGGGCGGCTAACTATGGCCACACCTTC.

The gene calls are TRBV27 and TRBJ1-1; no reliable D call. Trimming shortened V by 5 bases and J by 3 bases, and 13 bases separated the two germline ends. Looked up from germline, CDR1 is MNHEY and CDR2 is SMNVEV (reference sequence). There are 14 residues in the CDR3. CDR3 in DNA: TGTGCCAGCAGTCCCCTAGGGAGAGACACTGAAGCTTTCTTT. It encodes CASSPLGRDTEAFF.

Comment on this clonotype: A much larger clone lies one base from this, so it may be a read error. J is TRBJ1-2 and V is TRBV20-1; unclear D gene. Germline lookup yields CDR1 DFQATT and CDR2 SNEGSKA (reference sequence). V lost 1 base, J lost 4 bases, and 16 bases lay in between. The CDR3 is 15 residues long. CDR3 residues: CSARGPNRRRYGYTF. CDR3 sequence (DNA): TGCAGTGCTAGAGGTCCAAACAGAAGGCGCTATGGCTACACCTTC.

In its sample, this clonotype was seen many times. CDR3: CASSIDLFGYTF. The CDR3 region has the DNA TGTGCCAGTAGTATAGATCTCTTCGGCTACACCTTC. The V and J genes are TRBV19 and TRBJ1-2; D is unresolved. V was pared by 0 bases and J by 8 bases, with 7 bases between. The germline CDR1 and CDR2 sequences are LNHDA and SQIVND (reference sequence). The CDR3 contains 12 residues.

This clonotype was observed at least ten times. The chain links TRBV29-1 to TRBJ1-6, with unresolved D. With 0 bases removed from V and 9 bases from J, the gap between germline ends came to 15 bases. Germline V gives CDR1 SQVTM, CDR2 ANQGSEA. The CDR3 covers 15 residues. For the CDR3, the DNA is TGCAGCGTTGAAGAATACCCTGGTGGCGGTTCACCCCTCCACTTT. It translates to CSVEEYPGGGSPLHF.

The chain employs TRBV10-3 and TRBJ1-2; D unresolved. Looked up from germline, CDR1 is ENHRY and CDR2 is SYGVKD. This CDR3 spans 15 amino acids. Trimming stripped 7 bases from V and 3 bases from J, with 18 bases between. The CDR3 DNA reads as TGTGCCATCACCCAAGAGGTCAGGAGCTACTATGGCTACACCTTC. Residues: CAITQEVRSYYGYTF.

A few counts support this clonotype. Here the CDR3 reads CASSALGDSNTGELFF. The CDR3 DNA reads as TGTGCCAGCAGCGCTCTTGGGGATTCGAACACCGGGGAGCTGTTTTTT. The rearrangement uses TRBV9 and TRBJ2-2, with D hard to call. The CDR3 runs to 16 residues. CDR1 and CDR2 from the germline V gene are SGDLS and YYNGEE. V dropped 3 bases and J dropped 0 bases, with 12 bases sitting between them. Using reference TRBV9 and TRBJ2-2 for the parts outside the CDR3, the full variable domain is DSGVTQTPKHLITATGQRVTLRCSPRSGDLSVYWYQQSLDQGLQFLIQYYNGEERAKGNILERFSAQQFPDLHSELNLSSLELGDSALYFCASSALGDSNTGELFFGEGSRLTVL.

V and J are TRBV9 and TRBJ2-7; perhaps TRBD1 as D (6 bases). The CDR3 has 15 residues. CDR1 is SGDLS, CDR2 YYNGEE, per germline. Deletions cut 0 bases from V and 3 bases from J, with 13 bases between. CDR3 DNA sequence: TGTGCCAGCAGCGTAGGGGGACACCAGAACTACGAGCAGTACTTC. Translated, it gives CASSVGGHQNYEQYF.